What follows is one TCR beta chain and its context. The CDR3 runs to 12 residues. V lost 7 bases, J lost 6 bases, and 12 bases lay in between. The germline gives CDR1 LNHNV, CDR2 YYDKDF (reference sequence). These data originate in a study of blood T cell repertoires in COVID-19. Assay: immunoSEQ multiplex PCR; the TCRdb copy retains only in-frame clones and omits some. There are 250,000 to 350,000 clones in the sample; roughly 85% occur only once, and about 3% lies in the top ten. The TCR originated in a woman aged 25 to 39 with active or convalescent COVID-19. Sequences were obtained from peripheral blood. The chain couples TRBV15 to TRBJ1-1; D is possibly TRBD1 (6 bases). CDR3 sequence reads: CATKGEYSEAFF. Here the CDR3 DNA reads TGTGCCACCAAGGGGGAATATTCTGAAGCTTTCTTT.